The 18 T cell receptor beta chains given below trace back to one sample, sequenced in a study of blood T cell repertoires in COVID-19. Sequencing used immunoSEQ multiplex PCR; TCRdb keeps in-frame clones, though not all of them. In the table there are around 140,000 clones, approximately 85% of which are singletons. Sequences were obtained from peripheral blood. The receptors shown here come from a human donor with acute or convalescent COVID-19. The donor label of this sample is uncertain.

The chain uses TRBV10-3 and TRBJ1-3, with TRBD1 matching 7 bases. This CDR3 has 13 residues. V shed 10 bases and J 5 bases; nucleotides not matched to a gene: 8. The V gene's germline CDR1 is ENHRY and CDR2 SYGVKD. The CDR3 here is CATREQGRNTIYF. In DNA form, the CDR3 reads TGTGCCACCAGAGAACAGGGGAGAAACACCATATATTTT.

The chain is built from TRBV5-1 and TRBJ2-5; D unclear. V lost 0 bases to trimming and J lost 5 bases, with 8 bases between them. Germline-derived CDR1 and CDR2 are SGHRS and YFSETQ. This CDR3 contains 13 residues. This CDR3 reads CASSLGESETQYF. The CDR3 DNA sequence: TGCGCCAGCAGCTTGGGCGAGTCGGAGACCCAGTACTTC.

The chain combines TRBV7-2 with TRBJ1-6; D is possibly TRBD1 (5 bases). From germline, CDR1 is SGHTA and CDR2 FQGNSA. V was cut by 3 bases and J by 8 bases, with 8 bases left in between. The CDR3 has 13 residues. CDR3 amino acids: CASSFWGDSPLHF. The CDR3, as DNA: TGTGCCAGCAGCTTTTGGGGGGATTCACCCCTCCACTTT.

The rearrangement links TRBV19 to TRBJ2-2; TRBD2 matches at 10 bases. The CDR3 runs to 17 residues. V gave up 5 bases and J gave up 2 bases; unmatched junction bases: 8. Germline loops: CDR1 LNHDA, CDR2 SQIVND (reference sequence). The CDR3 loop reads CASSVERGGENTGELFF. CDR3 nucleotide sequence: TGTGCCAGTAGTGTTGAGCGGGGGGGAGAAAACACCGGGGAGCTGTTTTTT. Filled out from reference TRBV19 and TRBJ2-2, the complete variable domain reads DGGITQSPKYLFRKEGQNVTLSCEQNLNHDAMYWYRQDPGQGLRLIYYSQIVNDFQKGDIAEGYSVSREKKESFPLTVTSAQKNPTAFYLCASSVERGGENTGELFFGEGSRLTVL.

This chain's CDR3 is CASSPEGQGTQPQHF. The CDR3, as DNA: TGCGCCAGCAGCCCGGAGGGACAGGGTACTCAGCCCCAGCATTTT. The chain combines TRBV5-1 with TRBJ1-5, with 9 bases lining up with TRBD1. V trimming: 4 bases; J trimming: 6 bases; junction bases outside the gene matches: 8. CDR3 length equals 15 residues. From germline, CDR1 is SGHRS and CDR2 YFSETQ. The full variable domain, its missing parts supplied by reference TRBV5-1 and TRBJ1-5, is KAGVTQTPRYLIKTRGQQVTLSCSPISGHRSVSWYQQTPGQGLQFLFEYFSETQRNKGNFPGRFSGRQFSNSRSEMNVSTLELGDSALYLCASSPEGQGTQPQHFGDGTRLSIL.

This chain uses TRBV28 with TRBJ1-6; TRBD1 matches at 10 bases. The CDR3 covers 15 residues. V was clipped by 6 bases and J by 7 bases; unmatched bases: 6. Germline V gene lookup returns CDR1 MDHEN and CDR2 SYDVKM. CDR3 sequence: CASSDRQGANSPLHF. CDR3 coding DNA: TGTGCCAGCAGCGACAGACAGGGGGCCAATTCACCCCTCCACTTT.

The chain couples TRBV5-1 to TRBJ1-2; no reliable D call. The CDR3 loop spans 12 amino acids. Germline CDR1 and CDR2: SGHRS and YFSETQ. Trimming removed 4 bases from V and 4 bases from J, with 8 bases in between. The CDR3 is CASSTSGYGYTF. The CDR3 coding sequence is TGCGCCAGCAGCACTAGCGGCTATGGCTACACCTTC. Full variable domain (rest looked up from reference TRBV5-1 and TRBJ1-2): KAGVTQTPRYLIKTRGQQVTLSCSPISGHRSVSWYQQTPGQGLQFLFEYFSETQRNKGNFPGRFSGRQFSNSRSEMNVSTLELGDSALYLCASSTSGYGYTFGSGTRLTVV.

V is TRBV4-1 and J is TRBJ2-3; 8 nucleotides line up with TRBD2. The germline V gene encodes CDR1 MGHRA and CDR2 YSYEKL. With 0 bases clipped from V and 2 bases from J, the junction kept 4 bases outside the gene matches. The CDR3 covers 16 residues. As DNA, the CDR3 is TGCGCCAGCAGCCAAGAACCGGGGGGGGCCACAGATACGCAGTATTTT. Translating it yields CASSQEPGGATDTQYF.

This clone was detected only once. The J gene is TRBJ1-3, the V gene TRBV7-6; TRBD1 agrees at 8 bases. The CDR3 is made up of 17 amino acids. Germline V gene sequence: CDR1 SGHVS, CDR2 FNYEAQ. The J segment lost 0 bases and the V segment lost 2 bases, leaving 6 bases of the junction unmatched. CDR3 nucleotide sequence: TGTGCCAGCAGCTTAACCGGGACAGGAAACTCTGGAAACACCATATATTTT. This encodes CASSLTGTGNSGNTIYF.

The genes are TRBV5-1 and TRBJ2-7, with 8 nucleotides matching TRBD1. From germline, CDR1 is SGHRS and CDR2 YFSETQ. V shed 7 bases and J 3 bases; nucleotides not matched to a gene: 9. This CDR3 has 14 residues. CDR3 sequence (DNA): TGCGCCAGCTCCAAAACGGGACAGGTCTACGAGCAGTACTTC. The encoded protein is CASSKTGQVYEQYF.

The chain combines TRBV19 with TRBJ2-5; TRBD1 aligns across 7 bases. The J segment lost 7 bases and the V segment lost 7 bases, leaving 9 bases of the junction unmatched. The CDR3 consists of 13 residues. The germline V gene has CDR1 LNHDA and CDR2 SQIVND (reference sequence). The CDR3 nucleotides are TGTGCCAGTACACGGACAGGCTTAGGGACCCAGTACTTC. Translating gives CASTRTGLGTQYF.

This clone is a singleton in its sample. This sequence joins TRBV23-1 and TRBJ1-2; TRBD1 agrees at 8 bases. TRBV23-1 is recorded as an ORF, its role being uncertain. CDR3 length: 17 residues. Trimming cost V 1 base and J 4 bases; bases outside gene matches: 11. Here the CDR3 DNA reads TGCGCCAGCAGTCAATACGAACCGACAGGGGCTTTCTATGGCTACACCTTC. It translates to CASSQYEPTGAFYGYTF.

The gene calls are TRBV5-1 and TRBJ2-1; 8 nucleotides agree with TRBD2. The length of the CDR3 is 11 residues. V lost 3 bases to trimming and J lost 15 bases; unmatched junction nucleotides: 5. In germline, CDR1 is SGHRS, CDR2 YFSETQ. The DNA of the CDR3 is TGCGCCAGCAGCTGGGCGGGAGGATTGTTCTTC. This translates into CASSWAGGLFF.

This clone was observed a few times. The chain has TRBV21-1 and TRBJ1-1. TRBV21-1 is described as a pseudogene. The CDR3 is 12 residues long. CDR3 bases: TGTGCCAGCAGTCAACGCCTCCCACGGGCTTTCTTT. This translates into CASSQRLPRAFF.

This rearrangement joins TRBV28 to TRBJ1-2; maybe TRBD1 (6 bases). There are 13 residues in the CDR3. Trimming stripped 7 bases from V and 8 bases from J, with 17 bases between. Germline CDR1 and CDR2: MDHEN and SYDVKM. The CDR3 sequence is CASTRMRGNGYTF. The CDR3 coding sequence is TGTGCCAGCACCCGAATGAGGGGGAACGGCTACACCTTC.

The rearrangement links TRBV30 to TRBJ1-5, with 8 bases aligning to TRBD1. The CDR3 has 13 amino acids. V shed 5 bases and J 7 bases; nucleotides not matched to a gene: 7. Germline assignment: CDR1 GTSNPN and CDR2 SVGIG (reference sequence). The CDR3 region is CAWSDRDSQPQHF. CDR3 coding DNA: TGTGCCTGGTCGGACAGGGACAGCCAGCCCCAGCATTTT.

The chain joins TRBV9 to TRBJ2-2; TRBD2 matches at 9 bases. The CDR3 sequence is 15 residues long. V lost 5 bases, J lost 3 bases, and 5 bases stayed unmatched. Germline CDR1 is SGDLS and CDR2 is YYNGEE. The CDR3 loop reads CASRPSGIYTGELFF. In nucleotides, the CDR3 is TGTGCCAGCAGGCCTAGCGGGATCTACACCGGGGAGCTGTTTTTT.

V usage is TRBV18 and J usage is TRBJ2-3; TRBD1 is a possible D gene (6 bases). Germline-derived CDR1 and CDR2 are KGHSH and LQKENI. The CDR3 totals 17 residues. V was cut by 3 bases and J by 1 base, with 17 bases left in between. CDR3 coding DNA: TGTGCCAGCTCACCTGTTACCGGGACAAGTCGCACAGATACGCAGTATTTT. It encodes CASSPVTGTSRTDTQYF.